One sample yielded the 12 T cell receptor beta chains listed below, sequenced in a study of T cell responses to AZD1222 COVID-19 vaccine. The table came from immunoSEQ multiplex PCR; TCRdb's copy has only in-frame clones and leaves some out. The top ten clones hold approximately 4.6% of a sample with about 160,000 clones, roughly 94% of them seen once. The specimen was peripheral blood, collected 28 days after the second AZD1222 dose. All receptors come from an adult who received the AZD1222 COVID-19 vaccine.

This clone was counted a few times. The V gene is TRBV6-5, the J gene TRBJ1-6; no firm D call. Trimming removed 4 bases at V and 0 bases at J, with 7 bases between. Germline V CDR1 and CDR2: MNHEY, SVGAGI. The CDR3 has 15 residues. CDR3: CASSFGISYNSPLHF. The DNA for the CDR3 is TGTGCCAGCAGTTTCGGAATCTCCTATAATTCACCCCTCCACTTT.

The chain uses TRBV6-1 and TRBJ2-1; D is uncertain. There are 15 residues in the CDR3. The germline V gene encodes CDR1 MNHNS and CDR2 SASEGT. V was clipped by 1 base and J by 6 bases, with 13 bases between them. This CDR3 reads CASSEDSLLFNEQFF. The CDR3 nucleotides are TGTGCCAGCAGTGAAGACAGCCTGTTGTTCAATGAGCAGTTCTTC.

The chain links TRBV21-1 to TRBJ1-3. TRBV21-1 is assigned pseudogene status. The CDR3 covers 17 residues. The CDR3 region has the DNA TGTGCCAGCAGCAAAGCTGGGGGATCCTCCTCTGGAAACACCATATATTTT. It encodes CASSKAGGSSSGNTIYF.

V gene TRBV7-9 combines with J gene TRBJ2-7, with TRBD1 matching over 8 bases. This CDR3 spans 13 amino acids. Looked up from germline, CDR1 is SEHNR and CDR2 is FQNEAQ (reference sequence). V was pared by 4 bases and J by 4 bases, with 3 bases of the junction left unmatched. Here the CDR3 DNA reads TGTGCCAGCAGCTCGACAGGGGAATACGAGCAGTACTTC. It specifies CASSSTGEYEQYF.

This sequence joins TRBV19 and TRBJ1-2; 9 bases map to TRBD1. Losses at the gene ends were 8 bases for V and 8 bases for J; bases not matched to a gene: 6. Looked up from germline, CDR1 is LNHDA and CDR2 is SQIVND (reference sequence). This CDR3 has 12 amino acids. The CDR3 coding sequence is TGTGCCAGTTACACAGGGGGCAGAGGCTACACCTTC. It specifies CASYTGGRGYTF.

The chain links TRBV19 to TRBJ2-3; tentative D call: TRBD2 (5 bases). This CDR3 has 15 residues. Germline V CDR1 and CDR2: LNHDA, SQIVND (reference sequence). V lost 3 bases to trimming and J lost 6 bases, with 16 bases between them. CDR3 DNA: TGTGCCAGTAGTATCGCGGGTAGAGACGGGGATACGCAGTATTTT. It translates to CASSIAGRDGDTQYF.

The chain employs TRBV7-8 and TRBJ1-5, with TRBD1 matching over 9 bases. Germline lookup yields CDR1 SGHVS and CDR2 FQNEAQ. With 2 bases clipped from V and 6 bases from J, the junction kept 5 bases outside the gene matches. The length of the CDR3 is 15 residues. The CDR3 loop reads CASSLSGTGSQPQHF. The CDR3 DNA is TGTGCCAGCAGCTTATCCGGGACAGGGAGTCAGCCCCAGCATTTT. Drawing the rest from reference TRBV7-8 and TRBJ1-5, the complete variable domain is GAGVSQSPRYKVAKRGQDVALRCDPISGHVSLFWYQQALGQGPEFLTYFQNEAQLDKSGLPSDRFFAERPEGSVSTLKIQRTQQEDSAVYLCASSLSGTGSQPQHFGDGTRLSIL.

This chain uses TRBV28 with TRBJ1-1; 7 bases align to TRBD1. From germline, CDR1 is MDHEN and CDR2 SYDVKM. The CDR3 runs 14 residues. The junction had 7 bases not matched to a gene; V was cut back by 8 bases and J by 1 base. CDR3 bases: TGTGCCAGCCTCACAGGGGCCCCGAACACTGAAGCTTTCTTT. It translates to CASLTGAPNTEAFF.

CDR3 sequence (DNA): TGTGCCTGGAGTGGAGGACAGGGCCGCGAGCAGTACTTC. Protein product: CAWSGGQGREQYF. The rearrangement uses TRBV30 and TRBJ2-7, with 8 bases fitting TRBD1. V shed 1 base, J shed 6 bases, and the junction held 5 bases outside the gene matches. Looked up from germline, CDR1 is GTSNPN and CDR2 is SVGIG (reference sequence). The CDR3 is 13 amino acids.

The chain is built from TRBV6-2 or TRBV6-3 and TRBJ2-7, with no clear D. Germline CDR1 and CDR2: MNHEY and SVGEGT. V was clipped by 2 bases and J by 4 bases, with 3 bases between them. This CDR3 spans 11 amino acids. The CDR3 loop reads CASSYAYEQYF. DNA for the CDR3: TGTGCCAGCAGTTACGCTTACGAGCAGTACTTC.

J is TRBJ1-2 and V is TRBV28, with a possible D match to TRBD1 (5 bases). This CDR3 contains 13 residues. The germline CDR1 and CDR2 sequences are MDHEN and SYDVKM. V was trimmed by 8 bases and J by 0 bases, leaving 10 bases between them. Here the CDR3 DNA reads TGTGCCAGCCTCACGGGGGCTAACTATGGCTACACCTTC. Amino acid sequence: CASLTGANYGYTF.

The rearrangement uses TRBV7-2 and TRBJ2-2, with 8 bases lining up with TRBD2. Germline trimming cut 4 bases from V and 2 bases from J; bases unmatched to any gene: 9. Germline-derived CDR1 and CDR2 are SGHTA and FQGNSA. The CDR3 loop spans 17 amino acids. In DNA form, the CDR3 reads TGTGCCAGCAGCTCCGGTTGGCTAGCGGGTAACACCGGGGAGCTGTTTTTT. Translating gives CASSSGWLAGNTGELFF.